This T cell receptor beta chain comes out of a study of blood T cell repertoires in COVID-19. Sequenced by immunoSEQ multiplex PCR; TCRdb stores in-frame clones only, minus some. This table holds around 140,000 clones, over 75% found once. The length of the CDR3 is 15 residues. Losses at the gene ends were 3 bases for V and 3 bases for J; bases not matched to a gene: 6. Germline V gives CDR1 MDHEN, CDR2 SYDVKM. The receptor comes from a man aged 18 to 29 with COVID-19, enrolled during active disease. Sample: peripheral blood. V is TRBV28 and J is TRBJ1-1; TRBD1 matches at 8 bases. CDR3 in DNA: TGTGCCAGCAGTTTGAGAGAGACAGGGGACACTGAAGCTTTCTTT. Amino acids: CASSLRETGDTEAFF.